These 20 T cell receptor beta chains originate from one sample sequenced in a study of blood T cell repertoires in COVID-19. Sequenced by immunoSEQ multiplex PCR; TCRdb stores in-frame clones only, minus some. The repertoire has under 150,000 clones, roughly 82% of them found once; the top ten carry 8.1%. Sequencing input: peripheral blood. All receptors derive from a woman aged 40 to 50 with acute or convalescent COVID-19.

J is TRBJ1-2 and V is TRBV9, with 8 nucleotides matching TRBD1. Germline CDR1 SGDLS, CDR2 YYNGEE. V shed 4 bases and J 4 bases; nucleotides not matched to a gene: 6. CDR3 length: 14 amino acids. Written as DNA, the CDR3 is TGTGCCAGCAGCACCGGGACAGGCCTCTATGGCTACACCTTC. Amino acid sequence: CASSTGTGLYGYTF. The variable domain in full, with the rest retrieved from reference TRBV9 and TRBJ1-2, is DSGVTQTPKHLITATGQRVTLRCSPRSGDLSVYWYQQSLDQGLQFLIQYYNGEERAKGNILERFSAQQFPDLHSELNLSSLELGDSALYFCASSTGTGLYGYTFGSGTRLTVV.

The rearrangement links TRBV19 to TRBJ1-4; a weak D match, TRBD1 (5 bases). This CDR3 comprises 16 residues. V lost 7 bases and J 0 bases, leaving 15 bases between the germline ends. CDR1 is LNHDA, CDR2 SQIVND, per germline (reference sequence). The CDR3 sequence is CASKWAGGATNEKLFF. The DNA for the CDR3 is TGTGCCAGTAAATGGGCGGGGGGTGCAACTAATGAAAAACTGTTTTTT.

This chain connects TRBV5-1 to TRBJ2-7, with D possibly TRBD1 on 6 matching bases. The germline gives CDR1 SGHRS, CDR2 YFSETQ. Between the trimmed V and J ends, which lost 5 bases and 6 bases, there was a span of 18 bases. The CDR3 runs to 14 residues. The CDR3, as DNA: TGCGCCAGCAGGGGGGCTTTGCAACTGTCCGAGCAGTACTTC. This sequence encodes CASRGALQLSEQYF.

The chain combines TRBV29-1 with TRBJ2-1, with TRBD2 matching 11 bases. The CDR3 is 18 residues long. Per germline, CDR1 SQVTM and CDR2 ANQGSEA. V was clipped by 1 base and J by 8 bases; unmatched bases: 16. CDR3 protein: CSVEATRLLAGGGYEQFF. The CDR3 nucleotides are TGCAGCGTTGAAGCCACCCGACTCCTAGCGGGGGGTGGCTATGAGCAGTTCTTC.

The chain is built from TRBV2 and TRBJ2-3; TRBD2 aligns across 10 bases. Germline lookup yields CDR1 SNHLY and CDR2 FYNNEI. The CDR3 has 16 amino acids. Trimming cost V 5 bases and J 8 bases; bases outside gene matches: 13. The CDR3 DNA reads as TGTGCCAGCAGTAGCGGGGGGGTCGGGGAGTTAGGTACGCAGTATTTT. Amino acids: CASSSGGVGELGTQYF.

The chain is built from TRBV28 and TRBJ1-1; TRBD1 aligns across 11 bases. Trimming took 8 bases from V and 4 from J; bases not matched to a gene: 9. Looked up from germline, CDR1 is MDHEN and CDR2 is SYDVKM. The length of the CDR3 is 15 residues. CDR3 sequence (DNA): TGTGCCAGCGCGACCAGGACAGGGGGCTTCACTGAAGCTTTCTTT. Its translation: CASATRTGGFTEAFF.

The V gene is TRBV5-1, the J gene TRBJ2-7, with D perhaps matching TRBD2 (5 bases). The germline V and J ends were trimmed by 2 bases and 0 bases, with 9 bases remaining between them. The CDR3 is 14 amino acids. CDR1 is SGHRS, CDR2 YFSETQ, per germline. The CDR3: CASSFLASSYEQYF. The CDR3 bases are TGCGCCAGCAGCTTCCTAGCAAGCTCCTACGAGCAGTACTTC.

About this clone itself: This sample includes further DNA sequences coding for the same CDR3. The chain employs TRBV5-5 and TRBJ2-7; D is unclear. CDR1 is SGHKS, CDR2 YYEKEE, per germline (reference sequence). V dropped 0 bases and J dropped 1 base, with 8 bases sitting between them. The CDR3 totals 14 residues. The CDR3 nucleotides read TGTGCCAGCAGCTTGGGGGCAGGATCCTACGAGCAGTACTTC. It specifies CASSLGAGSYEQYF.

The CDR3 loop reads CASSERGGRNEQFF. CDR3 nucleotide sequence: TGTGCCAGCAGCGAGCGGGGGGGCCGCAATGAGCAGTTCTTC. The rearrangement links TRBV3-1 (or the pseudogene TRBV3-2) to TRBJ2-1, with TRBD2 matching 10 bases. CDR3 length equals 14 residues. Germline V lookup: CDR1 LGHDT, CDR2 YNNKEL (reference sequence). V dropped 5 bases and J dropped 6; count of bases not matched to a gene: 4.

This clone has a single count. The rearrangement uses TRBV7-2 and TRBJ2-7, with TRBD1 matching 7 bases. The CDR3 spans 16 residues. Germline assignment: CDR1 SGHTA and CDR2 FQGNSA. J lost 4 bases, V lost 1 base, and 10 bases had no gene match. The CDR3 region is CASSLGRGQRVYEQYF. The DNA of the CDR3 is TGTGCCAGCAGCTTAGGCCGGGGACAGCGAGTTTACGAGCAGTACTTC. The whole variable domain, filled in from reference TRBV7-2 and TRBJ2-7, reads GAGVSQSPSNKVTEKGKDVELRCDPISGHTALYWYRQSLGQGLEFLIYFQGNSAPDKSGLPSDRFSAERTGGSVSTLTIQRTQQEDSAVYLCASSLGRGQRVYEQYFGPGTRLTVT.

The rearrangement joins TRBV3-1 (or the pseudogene TRBV3-2) to TRBJ2-7, with D perhaps TRBD2 (6 bases). The CDR3 runs to 15 residues. CDR1 and CDR2 from the germline V gene are LGHDT and YNNKEL (reference sequence). V was pared by 1 base and J by 1 base, with 11 bases between. Here the CDR3 DNA reads TGTGCCAGCAGCCAAGTTTTAGCGGCTTCCTACGAGCAGTACTTC. Translating it yields CASSQVLAASYEQYF.

This clone was counted once. This chain connects TRBV7-2 to TRBJ1-2; no reliable D call. The germline gives CDR1 SGHTA, CDR2 FQGNSA. Trimming stripped 2 bases from V and 0 bases from J, with 10 bases between. The CDR3 is 15 amino acids. In DNA, the CDR3 is TGTGCCAGCAGCTTAATCCGGGAAACTAACTATGGCTACACCTTC. Translating it yields CASSLIRETNYGYTF. Combining the CDR3 with reference TRBV7-2 and TRBJ1-2 gives the whole variable domain GAGVSQSPSNKVTEKGKDVELRCDPISGHTALYWYRQSLGQGLEFLIYFQGNSAPDKSGLPSDRFSAERTGGSVSTLTIQRTQQEDSAVYLCASSLIRETNYGYTFGSGTRLTVV.

The V call is TRBV6-5, the J call TRBJ2-2; D is undetermined. This CDR3 has 14 amino acids. V lost 7 bases to trimming and J lost 1 base, with 10 bases between them. Germline lookup yields CDR1 MNHEY and CDR2 SVGAGI. CDR3 loop: CASMRLGNTGELFF. The CDR3 DNA reads TGTGCCAGCATGAGGCTCGGGAACACCGGGGAGCTGTTTTTT.

The chain has TRBV3-1 (or the pseudogene TRBV3-2) and TRBJ2-1; 9 bases agree with TRBD2. Germline V gene lookup returns CDR1 LGHDT and CDR2 YNNKEL (reference sequence). The CDR3 runs 15 residues. The trim removed 4 bases at V and 7 bases at J, leaving 8 bases unmatched. The CDR3 is CASSLRTSEWNEQFF. Here the CDR3 DNA reads TGTGCCAGCAGCCTTCGGACTAGCGAGTGGAATGAGCAGTTCTTC.

The V call is TRBV5-1, the J call TRBJ2-2; D is uncertain. Trimming took off 0 bases at V and 3 bases at J, with 6 bases between the two ends. Germline V lookup: CDR1 SGHRS, CDR2 YFSETQ. This CDR3 contains 14 residues. The CDR3 coding sequence is TGCGCCAGCAGCTTGGGGAGTTACACCGGGGAGCTGTTTTTT. Its protein is CASSLGSYTGELFF. Full variable domain (outside the CDR3, taken from reference TRBV5-1 and TRBJ2-2): KAGVTQTPRYLIKTRGQQVTLSCSPISGHRSVSWYQQTPGQGLQFLFEYFSETQRNKGNFPGRFSGRQFSNSRSEMNVSTLELGDSALYLCASSLGSYTGELFFGEGSRLTVL.

This chain joins TRBV6-6 and TRBJ1-4; the D gene is possibly TRBD1 (6 bases). Germline V gene data show CDR1 as MNHNY and CDR2 as SVGAGI (reference sequence). V shed 8 bases and J shed 4 bases, with 14 bases lying between them. The CDR3 has 14 residues. The CDR3 sequence: CASHLGANNEKLFF. The CDR3 DNA is TGTGCCAGCCATTTGGGGGCCAATAATGAAAAACTGTTTTTT.

This sequence joins TRBV5-1 and TRBJ1-2; no clear D. Trimming removed 0 bases from V and 4 bases from J, with 7 bases in between. Germline CDR1 reads SGHRS; CDR2 reads YFSETQ. CDR3 length: 13 amino acids. The CDR3 region is CASSLDGLYGYTF. CDR3 sequence (DNA): TGCGCCAGCAGCTTGGACGGTCTCTATGGCTACACCTTC.

V and J are TRBV25-1 and TRBJ2-2; D might be TRBD1 (6 bases). This CDR3 comprises 15 residues. V was cut by 7 bases and J by 0 bases, with 12 bases left in between. The germline V gene has CDR1 MGHDK and CDR2 SYGVNS. CDR3 in amino acids: CASKTGTTNTGELFF. The CDR3 DNA is TGTGCCAGCAAGACCGGGACAACGAACACCGGGGAGCTGTTTTTT.

This clone was seen just once. This sequence joins TRBV18 and TRBJ2-7, with D tentatively TRBD2 (5 bases). Trimming removed 4 bases at V and 2 bases at J, with 15 bases between. The CDR3 has 15 amino acids. Germline values: CDR1 KGHSH, CDR2 LQKENI. CDR3 sequence: CASSRARAGAYEQYF. The DNA for the CDR3 is TGTGCCAGCTCACGAGCGCGGGCCGGTGCCTACGAGCAGTACTTC.

The J gene is TRBJ1-1, the V gene TRBV25-1; possible D gene TRBD1, 5 bases. Germline V gene lookup returns CDR1 MGHDK and CDR2 SYGVNS. The CDR3 has 14 amino acids. Trimming took 4 bases from V and 1 from J, leaving 10 bases between them. The CDR3 region has the DNA TGTGCCAGCAGTGCCAGGGCTGCGAACACTGAAGCTTTCTTT. Translating it yields CASSARAANTEAFF.